This T cell receptor beta chain originates from a study of T cell repertoires in cytomegalovirus infection. In the case of this clonotype: Its antigen is not identified.

The CDR3 loop spans 18 amino acids. V shed 0 bases and J shed 5 bases, with 17 bases lying between them. Germline CDR1 reads LGHNA; CDR2 reads YNFKEQ. TCRdb redid the calling of the reads with MiXCR, one entry per CDR3 protein. The sample records about 830,000 distinct CDR3 sequences, approximately 30% being singletons. Overall study findings and caveats: Ex vivo, HLA-C-restricted CMV-specific TCR beta clonotypes prevailed over the rest of the response.

The clonotype was recovered from a human donor in good health (CMV status not recorded). Some clones in this sample may be carry-over from other donors' samples. J is TRBJ1-6 and V is TRBV4-2, with D hard to call. Source: cultured CD8+ T cells from PBMCs, taken from culture after CMV antigen stimulation. CDR3 residues: CASSQEAAALRNNSPLHF. The CDR3 DNA is TGTGCCAGCAGCCAAGAGGCCGCTGCCTTAAGGAATAATTCACCCCTCCACTTT.